This entry is about one TCR beta chain. The antigen remains unidentified. PCR involved 60 Vbeta and 13 Jbeta primers. Repertoires were generated with immunoSEQ multiplex PCR, while TCRdb's copy carries only in-frame clones and drops some. The sample lists about 160,000 clones, 80% seen once, with roughly 1.2% in the top ten. The sample originates from a study of cytomegalovirus exposure and HLA in healthy donors. Study as a whole: Roughly 89 million unique TCR sequences came from HLA-typed donors in an early release. Genetic ancestry analysis placed around 76% of the roughly 400 donors that were genotyped in the Caucasian-associated cluster. Study results and limitations: It was confirmed in vitro that a few of the CMV-associated chains were specific for CMV antigens. With later analysis, a missense DCLRE1C variant became linked to TCR beta V- and J-gene trimming.

The CDR3 consists of 14 residues. With 2 bases clipped from V and 4 bases from J, the junction kept 4 bases outside the gene matches. Germline V gene data show CDR1 as SGHTA and CDR2 as FQGTGA. Source material: PBMCs. The chain couples TRBV7-3 to TRBJ2-5, with 7 bases identical to TRBD2. The TCR was taken from a woman aged 45-65 years in good health and CMV-seronegative. The CDR3 is CASSLGGGGETQYF. The CDR3 DNA reads TGTGCCAGCAGCTTAGGGGGGGGTGGAGAGACCCAGTACTTC. The variable domain in full, completed from reference TRBV7-3 and TRBJ2-5, reads GAGVSQTPSNKVTEKGKYVELRCDPISGHTALYWYRQSLGQGPEFLIYFQGTGAADDSGLPNDRFFAVRPEGSVSTLKIQRTERGDSAVYLCASSLGGGGETQYFGPGTRLLVL.